The rows below give T cell receptor beta chains drawn from one sample of a study of T cells after posttransplantation cyclophosphamide. Clones were sequenced by immunoSEQ multiplex PCR, and TCRdb holds only the in-frame ones, with some missing. The sample contains tens of thousands of clones, none of them singletons. The sequencing input was PBMCs. Every receptor here comes from a man between 35 and 55 years old in good health, CMV-negative, and a related stem cell transplant donor. Both conserved end residues are part of each CDR3. A D gene is named only where the DNA matches it firmly. Not every row has a clone size; where given, it reads once, few, many or a size class.

V	size	J	D	CDR3	DNA
TRBV2	NA	TRBJ2-1	NA	CASRETVNEQFF	TGTGCCAGCAGGGAGACAGTCAATGAGCAGTTCTTC
TRBV6-6	many	TRBJ1-5	NA	CASRVDASVGQPQHF	TGTGCCAGCAGGGTAGACGCTAGCGTAGGTCAGCCCCAGCATTTT
TRBV5-1	many	TRBJ1-3	NA	CASSLIGGDSGNTIYF	TGCGCCAGCAGCTTGATCGGTGGTGACTCTGGAAACACCATATATTTT
TRBV19	many	TRBJ1-2	TRBD1	CASSIDPGQGRSYGYTF	TGTGCCAGTAGTATAGATCCCGGACAGGGGAGAAGCTATGGCTACACCTTC
TRBV5-1	few	TRBJ2-5	TRBD1	CASSSPTPGQGETQYF	TGCGCCAGCAGCTCACCTACTCCGGGACAGGGAGAGACCCAGTACTTC
TRBV7-2	NA	TRBJ2-5	TRBD2	CASSSSGIQETQYF	TGTGCCAGCAGCTCTAGCGGAATCCAAGAGACCCAGTACTTC
TRBV7-8	many	TRBJ2-5	TRBD1	CASSFRQGAETQYF	TGTGCCAGCAGCTTCCGACAGGGGGCAGAGACCCAGTACTTC
TRBV5-6	many	TRBJ1-5	NA	CASSLQGLANQPQHF	TGTGCCAGCAGCTTGCAGGGGTTGGCCAATCAGCCCCAGCATTTT
TRBV7-2	many	TRBJ2-1	TRBD2	CASSLTSGRHNEQFF	TGTGCCAGCAGCCTCACTAGCGGGAGGCACAATGAGCAGTTCTTC
TRBV5-5	many	TRBJ1-4	TRBD1	CASSEGQGNEKLFF	TGTGCCAGCAGCGAAGGACAGGGAAATGAAAAACTGTTTTTT
TRBV11-2	many	TRBJ1-2	NA	CASSRPSGGVHTF	TGTGCCAGCAGCCGTCCTAGTGGGGGCGTTCACACCTTC
TRBV7-7	NA	TRBJ2-1	NA	CASSVNREPNNEQFF	TGTGCCAGCAGCGTCAACCGGGAGCCTAACAATGAGCAGTTCTTC
TRBV7-6	many	TRBJ1-5	NA	CASSTARVTGNDLSACRQPQHF	TGTGCCAGCAGCACCGCAAGGGTAACAGGCAACGACTTGAGTGCTTGTAGGCAGCCCCAGCATTTT
TRBV27	NA	TRBJ1-2	NA	CASRGPARGYTF	TGTGCCAGTCGAGGTCCAGCCCGGGGCTACACCTTC
TRBV7-2	many	TRBJ1-4	TRBD1	CASSSRTGGATNEKLFF	TGTGCCAGCAGCTCCCGGACAGGGGGTGCAACTAATGAAAAACTGTTTTTT
TRBV7-3	many	TRBJ2-5	TRBD2	CASSSSGTSGKETQYF	TGTGCCAGCAGCAGCTCCGGGACTAGCGGGAAAGAGACCCAGTACTTC
TRBV4-1	many	TRBJ1-2	TRBD1	CASSDRDRAMNPYNYGYTF	TGCGCCAGCAGCGACCGGGACAGGGCCATGAACCCTTATAACTATGGCTACACCTTC
TRBV10-3	many	TRBJ1-1	NA	CAISVGFEDTEAFF	TGTGCCATCAGTGTCGGCTTTGAGGACACTGAAGCTTTCTTT
TRBV11-2	many	TRBJ2-7	TRBD2	CASSLTPGGSYEQYF	TGTGCCAGCAGCTTAACCCCGGGGGGTTCCTACGAGCAGTACTTC
TRBV6-4	NA	TRBJ2-1	NA	CASSTTSSSYNEQFF	TGTGCCAGCAGTACGACATCTTCCTCCTACAATGAGCAGTTCTTC
TRBV5-1	many	TRBJ2-7	TRBD1	CASSTGQPPYEQYF	TGCGCCAGCAGCACGGGACAGCCACCCTACGAGCAGTACTTC
TRBV2	many	TRBJ1-1	TRBD1	CACGKGALNTEAFF	TGTGCCTGCGGCAAGGGGGCTCTTAACACTGAAGCTTTCTTT
TRBV4-2	medium-sized	TRBJ1-4	TRBD1	CASSQGAGGGFNEKLFF	TGTGCCAGCAGCCAAGGGGCAGGGGGCGGTTTTAATGAAAAACTGTTTTTT
TRBV9	many	TRBJ2-1	TRBD2	CASSVVGTSDYNEQFF	TGTGCCAGCAGCGTAGTTGGGACTAGCGACTACAATGAGCAGTTCTTC
TRBV29-1	many	TRBJ1-1	TRBD1	CSVVPGQNEAFF	TGCAGCGTCGTCCCGGGACAGAATGAAGCTTTCTTT
TRBV19	many	TRBJ1-1	NA	CASSMGHQGRTEAFF	TGTGCCAGTAGTATGGGACACCAGGGGCGGACTGAAGCTTTCTTT
TRBV9	NA	TRBJ2-3	NA	CASSLSGTDTQYF	TGTGCCAGCAGCTTATCCGGCACAGATACGCAGTATTTT
TRBV25-1	few	TRBJ1-3	NA	CASNPGVGNTIYF	TGTGCCAGCAATCCAGGGGTCGGAAACACCATATATTTT
TRBV6-5	many	TRBJ1-1	TRBD1	CASSPTPGQETF	TGTGCCAGCAGTCCTACGCCGGGACAGGAAACTTTT
TRBV7-2	many	TRBJ2-1	NA	CASSGAGGQYNEQFF	TGTGCCAGCAGCGGGGCCGGGGGGCAGTACAATGAGCAGTTCTTC
TRBV27	many	TRBJ2-3	NA	CASSLGSDTQYF	TGTGCCAGCAGTTTAGGCTCAGATACGCAGTATTTT
TRBV5-1	many	TRBJ2-3	TRBD1	CASSPTGAQGDTQYF	TGCGCCAGCAGCCCGACAGGGGCCCAGGGAGATACGCAGTATTTT
TRBV4-2	many	TRBJ1-5	TRBD1	CASSQDTQTGILNQPQHF	TGTGCCAGCAGCCAAGATACTCAGACAGGGATTCTCAATCAGCCCCAGCATTTT
TRBV6-6	many	TRBJ1-5	NA	CASNGGAGLHQPQHF	TGTGCCAGCAATGGCGGGGCAGGGCTACATCAGCCCCAGCATTTT
TRBV7-3	many	TRBJ2-2	NA	CASSEQGTGELFF	TGTGCCAGCAGCGAACAGGGCACCGGGGAGCTGTTTTTT
TRBV19	many	TRBJ2-2	TRBD2	CASKAFGAGDTGELFF	TGTGCCAGTAAAGCTTTTGGAGCGGGGGACACCGGGGAGCTGTTTTTT
TRBV7-3	many	TRBJ2-1	TRBD2	CASSQGLAGKQFF	TGTGCCAGCAGCCAGGGACTAGCGGGGAAGCAGTTCTTC
TRBV19	many	TRBJ2-1	NA	CASRRASEQFF	TGTGCCAGTAGAAGGGCTAGCGAGCAGTTCTTC
TRBV7-2	many	TRBJ1-2	TRBD1	CASSLRGQGAHGYTF	TGTGCCAGCAGCTTGAGGGGGCAGGGGGCGCATGGCTACACCTTC
TRBV9	NA	TRBJ1-1	TRBD1	CASSASRGGQAGGMNTEAFF	TGTGCCAGCAGCGCCTCAAGGGGGGGACAGGCGGGCGGGATGAACACTGAAGCTTTCTTT
TRBV6-5	many	TRBJ2-1	TRBD2	CASRQPGLARNEQFF	TGTGCCAGCAGACAACCTGGACTAGCAAGGAATGAGCAGTTCTTC
TRBV7-2	many	TRBJ1-2	TRBD1	CASSSGTGRNYGYTF	TGTGCCAGCAGCTCGGGGACAGGACGAAACTATGGCTACACCTTC
TRBV5-1	NA	TRBJ2-7	TRBD2	CASSGGDSYEQYF	TGCGCCAGCAGCGGGGGGGACTCCTACGAGCAGTACTTC
TRBV4-3	many	TRBJ2-1	TRBD1	CASSQGQGGGGQFF	TGCGCCAGCAGCCAAGGACAGGGGGGTGGGGGGCAGTTCTTC
TRBV7-7	many	TRBJ2-3	NA	CASSSMQADTQYF	TGTGCCAGCAGCTCGATGCAGGCAGATACGCAGTATTTT
TRBV11-2	many	TRBJ1-2	TRBD1	CASSLDRQGTDGYTF	TGTGCCAGCAGCTTAGATCGACAGGGAACGGATGGCTACACCTTC
TRBV27	many	TRBJ1-1	TRBD1	CASRDRGRITEAFF	TGTGCCAGCAGGGACAGGGGGCGTATCACTGAAGCTTTCTTT
TRBV6-1	many	TRBJ2-1	TRBD2	CASSQTSGGDKQFF	TGTGCCAGCAGCCAGACTAGCGGGGGGGATAAGCAGTTCTTC
TRBV2	few	TRBJ2-1	NA	CASSAQALNEQFF	TGTGCCAGCAGTGCCCAGGCCTTGAATGAGCAGTTCTTC
TRBV6-6	many	TRBJ1-5	NA	CASSKPGLDSNQPQHF	TGTGCCAGCAGTAAACCGGGACTCGATAGCAATCAGCCCCAGCATTTT
TRBV19	many	TRBJ1-1	NA	CASKLNRFGETTGIRQAFF	TGTGCCAGTAAGTTGAACAGGTTCGGCGAGACAACAGGAATTAGGCAAGCTTTCTTT
TRBV7-3	many	TRBJ2-3	NA	CASSLRVGGSTDTQYF	TGTGCCAGCAGCTTAAGGGTAGGGGGATCGACAGATACGCAGTATTTT
TRBV5-5	few	TRBJ2-5	NA	CASSSLVFQETQYF	TGTGCCAGCAGCTCCCTTGTGTTCCAAGAGACCCAGTACTTC
TRBV9	many	TRBJ1-5	NA	CASSVDPNQPQHF	TGTGCCAGCAGCGTAGATCCGAATCAGCCCCAGCATTTT
TRBV6-6	few	TRBJ2-1	TRBD2	CASSITPGLGEGEQFF	TGTGCCAGCTCAATCACTCCGGGACTAGGGGAAGGTGAGCAGTTCTTC